This T cell receptor (beta chain) came from a study of T cells after yellow fever vaccination. Broader study findings: Post-booster reappearance was seen for most primary-vaccination clones (just under 97% CD4, around 88% CD8). Weaker overall was a secondary response that nonetheless peaked faster, on day 5 versus 15.

This clonotype was observed a few times. Its antigen is unknown. 5'RACE template switching generated TCR cDNA, adding a universal primer site and UMIs. TCRdb reprocessed the 5' RACE reads via MiXCR and lists one record per CDR3 protein. The sample carries a few hundred thousand distinct CDR3 sequences, about 7.8% recorded once. The sequencing used PBMCs, collected approximately 47 days after the first yellow fever vaccination. The clonotype originates from a man aged 18 to 29 who received the YFV17D yellow fever vaccine.

CDR3 region: CASSSGQISRDGYTF. Here the CDR3 DNA reads TGTGCCAGCAGCTCCGGCCAGATTTCTAGGGATGGCTACACCTTC. The chain combines TRBV7-2 with TRBJ1-2; D remains ambiguous. The length of the CDR3 is 15 residues. Germline values: CDR1 SGHTA, CDR2 FQGNSA. Between the trimmed V and J ends, which lost 4 bases and 6 bases, there was a span of 18 bases.